These T cell receptor beta chains were read from a single sample in a study of monozygotic twins with inflammatory bowel disease. TCRdb re-called the 5' RACE reads; every CDR3 protein appears as one record, without DNA. The sample includes 160,000 or so distinct CDR3 sequences. The sequenced material came from blood. These receptors came from a human donor with ulcerative colitis or Crohn's disease, or a healthy co-twin of an affected twin (not recorded which). Both conserved end residues are part of each CDR3.

TRBV4-1	16	TRBJ2-1	CASSQGGGRYRNEQFF
TRBV7-2	13	TRBJ2-7	CASSARGGREQYF
TRBV18	15	TRBJ1-5	CASSPDSRVYQPQHF
TRBV9	14	TRBJ2-7	CASSPGQVSYEQYF
TRBV2	11	TRBJ2-7	CASSGQGEQYF
TRBV6-5	15	TRBJ2-1	CASSYWRGAPSEQFF
TRBV4-2	18	TRBJ2-7	CASSQGLAGGPSSYEQYF
TRBV12-3/TRBV12-4	14	TRBJ2-7	CASNPQGSKYEQYF
TRBV27	13	TRBJ2-7	CASSFWQGGEQYF
TRBV7-3	17	TRBJ2-3	CASSLTATGGTGDTQYF
TRBV5-4	15	TRBJ1-6	CASSLQNRDYSPLHF